The next 18 T cell receptor beta chains were all read from a single sample in a study of blood T cell repertoires in COVID-19. Here immunoSEQ multiplex PCR was the method, and the copy in TCRdb shows in-frame clones only, minus some. The data hold over 200,000 clones, with around 90% observed a single time. The material sequenced was peripheral blood. These receptors were collected from a man in his 60s who had recovered from COVID-19.

This CDR3 reads CASSETEHCKDTQYF. CDR3 sequence (DNA): TGCGCCAGCAGTGAGACAGAACACTGCAAAGATACGCAGTATTTT. The chain joins TRBV10-1 to TRBJ2-3; D uncertain. The CDR3 has 15 residues. The germline V and J ends were trimmed by 2 bases and 5 bases, with 14 bases remaining between them. Germline V lookup: CDR1 WNHNN, CDR2 SYGVQD (reference sequence).

The V gene is TRBV5-1, the J gene TRBJ2-3, with 10 positions matching TRBD2. CDR1 and CDR2 (germline): SGHRS, YFSETQ. This CDR3 region has 14 residues. J was trimmed by 8 bases and V by 6 bases; bases with no gene match: 9. Here the CDR3 reads CASIPSGGAGTQYF. The CDR3 coding sequence is TGCGCCAGCATCCCCAGCGGGGGGGCGGGTACGCAGTATTTT.

This clone was detected once. J is TRBJ1-2 and V is TRBV28; TRBD1 aligns across 9 bases. Germline V lookup: CDR1 MDHEN, CDR2 SYDVKM. The CDR3 covers 14 residues. V shed 5 bases, J shed 3 bases, and the junction held 4 bases outside the gene matches. The CDR3 reads CASSRDRVYYGYTF. CDR3 DNA sequence: TGTGCCAGCAGTCGGGACAGGGTTTACTATGGCTACACCTTC.

CDR3 protein: CASGGRPYEQYF. The CDR3 nucleotides read TGTGCCAGCGGGGGCAGGCCCTACGAGCAGTACTTC. The chain has TRBV11-2 and TRBJ2-7; the D gene is possibly TRBD1 (6 bases). The germline V and J ends were trimmed by 8 bases and 2 bases, with 10 bases remaining between them. The CDR3 covers 12 residues. CDR1 is SGHAT and CDR2 is FQNNGV in the germline V gene.

V and J are TRBV27 and TRBJ1-1; perhaps TRBD1 as D (5 bases). The CDR3 contains 13 residues. Trimming took 4 bases from V and 4 from J, leaving 10 bases between them. CDR1 is MNHEY, CDR2 SMNVEV, per germline (reference sequence). The CDR3 sequence is CASSSRGVTEAFF. The CDR3 coding sequence is TGTGCCAGCAGTTCACGGGGGGTCACTGAAGCTTTCTTT.

This chain uses TRBV5-1 with TRBJ2-7; the D gene is possibly TRBD1 (6 bases). CDR1 and CDR2 (germline): SGHRS, YFSETQ. Trimming stripped 1 base from V and 6 bases from J, with 17 bases between. This CDR3 region has 15 residues. The CDR3 bases are TGCGCCAGCAGCTTGCGGTTACAGGGATTAAGCGAGCAGTACTTC. Translating gives CASSLRLQGLSEQYF.

This chain connects TRBV29-1 to TRBJ2-7, with 9 positions matching TRBD1. The CDR3 has 12 amino acids. Germline loops: CDR1 SQVTM, CDR2 ANQGSEA. V lost 7 bases, J lost 6 bases, and 7 bases stayed unmatched. CDR3 nucleotides: TGCAGCGGACAGGGGGTAGGAGGCGAGCAGTACTTC. Translation: CSGQGVGGEQYF.

The chain has TRBV7-6 and TRBJ1-1; 12 bases fit TRBD1. Germline trimming cut 7 bases from V and 4 bases from J; bases unmatched to any gene: 13. Germline CDR1 SGHVS, CDR2 FNYEAQ. CDR3 length equals 17 residues. The CDR3 here is CASTIAPGQGAPTEAFF. CDR3 nucleotides: TGTGCCAGCACCATCGCACCGGGACAGGGGGCGCCCACTGAAGCTTTCTTT.

The rearrangement joins TRBV7-8 to TRBJ2-3; 9 bases agree with TRBD1. After removal of 5 bases from V and 6 bases from J, the junction contained 3 bases not matched to a gene. Germline V gene sequence: CDR1 SGHVS, CDR2 FQNEAQ. The CDR3 loop spans 13 amino acids. DNA of the CDR3: TGTGCCAGCAGCCGGGACAGGGTGGATACGCAGTATTTT. This translates into CASSRDRVDTQYF.

This chain joins TRBV7-6 and TRBJ2-7; a possible D gene is TRBD2 (5 bases). The germline V gene encodes CDR1 SGHVS and CDR2 FNYEAQ. V was cut by 0 bases and J by 2 bases, with 8 bases left in between. The CDR3 is 14 residues long. The CDR3 sequence: CASSLADGAYEQYF. The CDR3 DNA sequence: TGTGCCAGCAGCTTAGCCGACGGGGCCTACGAGCAGTACTTC.

V is TRBV7-3 and J is TRBJ1-1; 8 bases fit TRBD1. The junction had 5 bases not matched to a gene; V was cut back by 2 bases and J by 9 bases. This CDR3 is 13 amino acids long. Germline CDR1 reads SGHTA; CDR2 reads FQGTGA. The CDR3 sequence: CASSLEGTGKAFF. CDR3 nucleotides: TGTGCCAGCAGCTTAGAGGGGACAGGCAAAGCTTTCTTT. Together with reference TRBV7-3 and TRBJ1-1, the CDR3 gives the full variable domain: GAGVSQTPSNKVTEKGKYVELRCDPISGHTALYWYRQSLGQGPEFLIYFQGTGAADDSGLPNDRFFAVRPEGSVSTLKIQRTERGDSAVYLCASSLEGTGKAFFGQGTRLTVV.

The chain is built from TRBV11-3 and TRBJ2-5; a possible D gene is TRBD2 (6 bases). V dropped 2 bases and J dropped 7 bases, with 20 bases sitting between them. CDR3 length: 16 amino acids. Germline V gene sequence: CDR1 SGHNT, CDR2 YENEEA. This CDR3 reads CASSLRAGGVRGTQYF. CDR3 in DNA: TGTGCCAGCAGCTTAAGGGCCGGGGGAGTCCGCGGGACCCAGTACTTC.

This chain links TRBV18 with TRBJ1-2, with no clear D. This CDR3 comprises 14 residues. Between the trimmed V and J ends, which lost 3 bases and 2 bases, there was a span of 10 bases. From germline, CDR1 is KGHSH and CDR2 LQKENI. The CDR3 region is CASSPYTENYGYTF. CDR3 DNA: TGTGCCAGCTCACCGTACACAGAGAACTATGGCTACACCTTC.

The rearrangement links TRBV2 to TRBJ1-6; D is ambiguous. This CDR3 region has 15 residues. In germline, CDR1 is SNHLY, CDR2 FYNNEI. The V and J ends lost 7 bases and 10 bases respectively, with 20 bases between them. CDR3 residues: CASTLGPTKSSPLHF. CDR3 DNA sequence: TGTGCCAGCACCTTGGGCCCAACCAAGAGCTCACCCCTCCACTTT.

The chain is built from TRBV6-5 and TRBJ1-2, with 7 bases lining up with TRBD1. Germline CDR1 reads MNHEY; CDR2 reads SVGAGI. V shed 2 bases, J shed 8 bases, and the junction held 11 bases outside the gene matches. The CDR3 runs to 15 residues. CDR3 protein: CASSYKGQSLGGYTF. CDR3 nucleotides: TGTGCCAGCAGTTACAAGGGACAGAGTCTCGGGGGCTACACCTTC.

Of note for this clone: Here the CDR3 omits its conserved ending phenylalanine or tryptophan, so a read error is the likely source. No DNA is shown, since the ends of the CDR3 on it are uncertain; the CDR3 is the one TCRdb lists. The rearrangement joins TRBV20-1 to TRBJ1-2. In germline, CDR1 is DFQATT, CDR2 SNEGSKA (reference sequence). From its first to its last residue, the CDR3 has 9 amino acids. This CDR3 is CSARVPGVV.

The J gene is TRBJ2-3, the V gene TRBV27; the match to TRBD2 covers 7 bases. Germline V gene sequence: CDR1 MNHEY, CDR2 SMNVEV (reference sequence). V lost 0 bases and J lost 1; bases outside the gene matches: 4. The CDR3 runs 16 residues. CDR3 nucleotide sequence: TGTGCCAGCAGTTTATCGAGGGCGGGGGGCACAGATACGCAGTATTTT. Encoded protein: CASSLSRAGGTDTQYF.

This clone was seen a handful of times. This chain joins TRBV9 and TRBJ1-6; weak D call: TRBD1 (6 bases). V was trimmed by 4 bases and J by 6 bases, leaving 11 bases between them. This CDR3 contains 14 residues. Germline loops: CDR1 SGDLS, CDR2 YYNGEE. CDR3 amino acids: CASSPLQGNSPLHF. For the CDR3, the DNA is TGTGCCAGCAGCCCATTACAGGGTAATTCACCCCTCCACTTT.